This record concerns one T cell receptor beta chain sequence. The antigen is unknown. The source of the sample is a study of CD8+CD57+ T cells in acquired aplastic anemia. Study at large: Yields of DNA that came from sorted CD4+ and CD8+ cells averaged about 3 ug. Sequencing produced an average of roughly 11 million reads per healthy donor for CD4+ cells.

Germline V gene sequence: CDR1 SEHNR, CDR2 FQNEAQ (reference sequence). J was trimmed by 4 bases and V by 5 bases; bases with no gene match: 8. The CDR3 contains 14 residues. It was genomic DNA that served as the template for profiling TCR beta VDJ and CDR3. TCRdb ran MiXCR on the reads and lists one entry per CDR3 protein. This repertoire shows about 420,000 distinct CDR3 sequences, 65% to 80% found once; its top ten account for 4%. Notes on the study in general: Any difference that existed in CD8+ Simpson's diversity between patients and controls was not significant. Shared by patients and controls, 25 to 30 CD8+ CDR3s were abundant in patients.

The sequenced sample was sorted CD4+, CD8+, or CD8+CD57+ T cells (not recorded which) from PBMCs. The J gene is TRBJ2-7, the V gene TRBV7-9; 7 nucleotides match TRBD1. This TCR derives from a human donor in good health, serving as a control. CDR3 sequence (DNA): TGTGCCAGCAGCCCCCTCCGGGACAGTTACGAGCAGTACTTC. Its translation is CASSPLRDSYEQYF.